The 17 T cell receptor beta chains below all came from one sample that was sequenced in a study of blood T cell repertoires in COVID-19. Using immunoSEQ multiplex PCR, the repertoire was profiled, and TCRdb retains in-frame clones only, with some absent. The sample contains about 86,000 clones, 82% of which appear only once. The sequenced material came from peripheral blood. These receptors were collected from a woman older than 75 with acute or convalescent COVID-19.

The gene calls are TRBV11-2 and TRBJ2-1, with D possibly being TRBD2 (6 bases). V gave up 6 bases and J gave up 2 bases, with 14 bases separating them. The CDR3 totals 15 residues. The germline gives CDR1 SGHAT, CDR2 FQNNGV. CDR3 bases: TGTGCCAGCAGAACCAGTGGCGGGACCTACAATGAGCAGTTCTTC. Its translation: CASRTSGGTYNEQFF.

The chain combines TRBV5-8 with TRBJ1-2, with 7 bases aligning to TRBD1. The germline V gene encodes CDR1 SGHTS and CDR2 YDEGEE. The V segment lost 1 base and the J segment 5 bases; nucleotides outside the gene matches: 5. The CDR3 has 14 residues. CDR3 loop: CASSLRGQEYGYTF. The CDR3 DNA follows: TGTGCCAGCAGCTTGCGAGGACAGGAATATGGCTACACCTTC.

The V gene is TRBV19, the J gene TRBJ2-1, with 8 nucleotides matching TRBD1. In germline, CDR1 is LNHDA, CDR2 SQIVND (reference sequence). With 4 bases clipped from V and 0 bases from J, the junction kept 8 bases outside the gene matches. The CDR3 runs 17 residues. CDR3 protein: CASSTKGQGSSYNEQFF. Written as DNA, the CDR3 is TGTGCCAGTAGTACAAAAGGACAGGGTAGCTCCTACAATGAGCAGTTCTTC.

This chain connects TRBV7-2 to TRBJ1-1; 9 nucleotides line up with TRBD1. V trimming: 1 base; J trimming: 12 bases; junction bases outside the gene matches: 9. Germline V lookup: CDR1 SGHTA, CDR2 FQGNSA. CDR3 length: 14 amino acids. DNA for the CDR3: TGTGCCAGCAGCTTAGTCACAGGGGGCGAGGGATCTTTCTTT. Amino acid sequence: CASSLVTGGEGSFF.

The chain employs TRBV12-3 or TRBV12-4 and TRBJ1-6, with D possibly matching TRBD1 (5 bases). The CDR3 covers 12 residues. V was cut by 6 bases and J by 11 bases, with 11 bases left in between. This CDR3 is CASRQGEAPLHF. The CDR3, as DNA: TGTGCCAGCAGGCAGGGTGAGGCACCCCTCCACTTT.

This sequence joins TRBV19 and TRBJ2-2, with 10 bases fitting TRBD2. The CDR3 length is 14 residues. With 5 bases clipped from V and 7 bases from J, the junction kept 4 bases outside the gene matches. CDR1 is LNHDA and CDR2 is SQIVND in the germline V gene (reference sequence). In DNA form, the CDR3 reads TGTGCCAGTAGTTTTAGCGGGGGGATCGGGGAGCTGTTTTTT. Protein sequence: CASSFSGGIGELFF.

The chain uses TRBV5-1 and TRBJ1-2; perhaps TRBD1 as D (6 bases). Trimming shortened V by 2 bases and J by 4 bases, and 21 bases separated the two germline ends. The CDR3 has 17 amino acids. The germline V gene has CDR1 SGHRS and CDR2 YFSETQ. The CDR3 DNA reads TGCGCCAGCAGCTTAGGGGACACAACATTCCGGGGCTATGGCTACACCTTC. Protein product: CASSLGDTTFRGYGYTF.

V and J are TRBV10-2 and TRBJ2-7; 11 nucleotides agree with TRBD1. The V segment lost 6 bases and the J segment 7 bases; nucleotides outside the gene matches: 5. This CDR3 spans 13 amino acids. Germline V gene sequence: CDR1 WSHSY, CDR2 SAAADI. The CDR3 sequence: CASRGQGVREQYF. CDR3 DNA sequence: TGCGCCAGCAGGGGACAGGGGGTTCGTGAGCAGTACTTC.

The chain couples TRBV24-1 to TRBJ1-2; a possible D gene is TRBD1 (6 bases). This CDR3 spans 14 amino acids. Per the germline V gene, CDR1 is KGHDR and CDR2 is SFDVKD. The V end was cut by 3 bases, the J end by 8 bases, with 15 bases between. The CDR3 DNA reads TGTGCCACCAGTGATCACCTGACAGGCCGAGGCTACACCTTC. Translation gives CATSDHLTGRGYTF.

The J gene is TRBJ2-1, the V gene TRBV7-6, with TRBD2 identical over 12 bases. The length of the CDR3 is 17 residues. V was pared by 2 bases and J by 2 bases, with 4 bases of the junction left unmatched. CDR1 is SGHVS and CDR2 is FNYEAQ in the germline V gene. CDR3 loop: CASSLTSGGRPYNEQFF. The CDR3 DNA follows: TGTGCCAGCAGCTTAACTAGCGGGGGGCGTCCCTACAATGAGCAGTTCTTC.

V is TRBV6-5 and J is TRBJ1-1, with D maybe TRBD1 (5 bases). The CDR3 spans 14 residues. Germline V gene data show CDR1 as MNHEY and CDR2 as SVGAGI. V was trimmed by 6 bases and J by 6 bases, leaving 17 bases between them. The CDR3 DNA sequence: TGTGCCAGCAGAACTACCCAGGGTATCGCTGAAGCTTTCTTT. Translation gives CASRTTQGIAEAFF.

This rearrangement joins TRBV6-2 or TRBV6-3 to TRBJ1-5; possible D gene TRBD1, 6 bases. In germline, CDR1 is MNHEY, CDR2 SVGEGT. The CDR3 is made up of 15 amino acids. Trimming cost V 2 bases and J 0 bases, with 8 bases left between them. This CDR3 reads CASSYGGSSNQPQHF. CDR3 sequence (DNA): TGTGCCAGCAGTTACGGGGGCAGTAGCAATCAGCCCCAGCATTTT.

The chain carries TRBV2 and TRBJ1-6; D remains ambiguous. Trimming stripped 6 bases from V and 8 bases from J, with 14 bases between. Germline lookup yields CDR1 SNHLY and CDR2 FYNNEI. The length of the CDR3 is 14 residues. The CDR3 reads CASSYGLSDSPLHF. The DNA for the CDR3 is TGTGCCAGCAGCTACGGTCTTTCTGATTCACCCCTCCACTTT. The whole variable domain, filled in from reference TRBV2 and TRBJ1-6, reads EPEVTQTPSHQVTQMGQEVILRCVPISNHLYFYWYRQILGQKVEFLVSFYNNEISEKSEIFDDQFSVERPDGSNFTLKIRSTKLEDSAMYFCASSYGLSDSPLHFGNGTRLTVT.

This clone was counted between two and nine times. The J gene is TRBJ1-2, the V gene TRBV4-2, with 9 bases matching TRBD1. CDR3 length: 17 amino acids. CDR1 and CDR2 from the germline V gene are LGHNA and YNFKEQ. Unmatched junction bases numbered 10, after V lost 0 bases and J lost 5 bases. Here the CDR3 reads CASSQEDVGQGVYGYTF. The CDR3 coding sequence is TGTGCCAGCAGCCAAGAGGATGTGGGACAGGGCGTGTATGGCTACACCTTC.

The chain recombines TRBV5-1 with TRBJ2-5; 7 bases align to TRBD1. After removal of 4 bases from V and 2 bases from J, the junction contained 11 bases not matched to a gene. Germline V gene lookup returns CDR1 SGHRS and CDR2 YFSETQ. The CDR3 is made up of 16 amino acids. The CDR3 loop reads CASSLPGTAFQETQYF. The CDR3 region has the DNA TGCGCCAGCAGCCTACCCGGGACAGCCTTTCAAGAGACCCAGTACTTC.

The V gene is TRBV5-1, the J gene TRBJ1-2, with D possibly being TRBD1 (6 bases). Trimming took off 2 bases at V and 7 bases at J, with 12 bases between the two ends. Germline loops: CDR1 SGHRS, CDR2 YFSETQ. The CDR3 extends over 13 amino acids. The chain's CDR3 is CASSLPGVVGYTF. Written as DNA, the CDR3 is TGCGCCAGCAGCTTACCAGGGGTGGTTGGCTACACCTTC.

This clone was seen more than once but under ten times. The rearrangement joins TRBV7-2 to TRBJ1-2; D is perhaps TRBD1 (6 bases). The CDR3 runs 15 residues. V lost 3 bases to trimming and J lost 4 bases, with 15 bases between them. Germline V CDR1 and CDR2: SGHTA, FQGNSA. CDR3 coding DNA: TGTGCCAGCAGCTTGTCCCCAGGACAGAGCTATGGCTACACCTTC. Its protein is CASSLSPGQSYGYTF.